What follows are 15 T cell receptor beta chains derived from one specimen sequenced in a study of shared T cell receptors in the human thymus. Using immunoSEQ multiplex PCR, the repertoire was profiled, and TCRdb retains in-frame clones only, with some absent. The sample records about 660,000 clones, roughly 90% being singletons. These data also featured in a second study, about human thymus T cells.

Material for sequencing was thymocytes. Receptor source: a boy younger than two with a congenital heart defect.

V is TRBV28 and J is TRBJ2-2; 9 bases are a match to TRBD1. The CDR3 covers 19 residues. J lost 9 bases, V lost 6 bases, and 23 bases had no gene match. Germline V gives CDR1 MDHEN, CDR2 SYDVKM. The chain's CDR3 is CASRPLVLQGTGPIRELFF. The CDR3 nucleotides are TGTGCCAGCAGACCTCTCGTCCTACAGGGGACAGGGCCCATCAGGGAGCTGTTTTTT.

The genes are TRBV11-2 and TRBJ2-1; 13 bases fit TRBD2. The CDR3 totals 19 residues. Trimming at V came to 5 bases and at J to 3 bases, leaving 13 bases not matched to a gene. The germline V gene encodes CDR1 SGHAT and CDR2 FQNNGV. The CDR3 DNA follows: TGTGCCAGCAGCCTCCGCCGGGCCGGGACTAGCGGGATCTACAATGAGCAGTTCTTC. Protein product: CASSLRRAGTSGIYNEQFF.

This chain uses TRBV4-1 with TRBJ1-1; TRBD1 matches at 12 bases. The V and J ends lost 3 bases and 0 bases, in that order; junction bases with no gene match: 11. CDR1 is MGHRA and CDR2 is YSYEKL in the germline V gene. The CDR3 contains 19 residues. The CDR3 region is CASSHPMPGQGAVNTEAFF. The CDR3 nucleotides are TGCGCCAGCAGCCATCCTATGCCGGGACAGGGGGCGGTGAACACTGAAGCTTTCTTT.

This rearrangement joins TRBV4-1 to TRBJ2-6; TRBD1 aligns across 8 bases. Trimming took 4 bases from V and 2 from J; bases not matched to a gene: 10. Germline assignment: CDR1 MGHRA and CDR2 YSYEKL. The length of the CDR3 is 18 residues. This CDR3 reads CASSLSTGDSPGANVLTF. The CDR3 bases are TGCGCCAGCAGCCTCTCGACAGGGGACTCCCCTGGGGCCAACGTCCTGACTTTC.

The chain combines TRBV19 with TRBJ2-5, with TRBD2 identical over 8 bases. Germline V gives CDR1 LNHDA, CDR2 SQIVND (reference sequence). Germline trimming cut 4 bases from V and 3 bases from J; bases unmatched to any gene: 7. The CDR3 contains 15 residues. CDR3 residues: CASSTSGTRKETQYF. For the CDR3, the DNA is TGTGCCAGTAGTACCTCCGGGACTAGAAAAGAGACCCAGTACTTC.

The V and J genes are TRBV7-2 and TRBJ2-2; maybe TRBD2 (6 bases). This CDR3 has 17 residues. V lost 3 bases and J lost 0, with 14 bases in between. Germline loops: CDR1 SGHTA, CDR2 FQGNSA. The CDR3 spells CASSLITGVTNTGELFF. The CDR3 DNA is TGTGCCAGCAGCTTGATAACGGGAGTGACGAACACCGGGGAGCTGTTTTTT.

This clone came up a few times. The chain carries TRBV4-2 and TRBJ1-3; 12 bases map to TRBD1. The germline V gene has CDR1 LGHNA and CDR2 YNFKEQ. Trimming cost V 4 bases and J 2 bases; bases outside gene matches: 21. This CDR3 comprises 22 residues. This chain's CDR3 is CASSLRDRGRSPTGKAGNTIYF. CDR3 bases: TGTGCCAGCAGCCTGCGGGACAGGGGGCGTTCGCCAACTGGAAAAGCTGGAAACACCATATATTTT.

The chain combines TRBV6-6 with TRBJ2-6; D is perhaps TRBD1 (5 bases). V lost 7 bases to trimming and J lost 0 bases, with 10 bases between them. Germline V lookup: CDR1 MNHNY, CDR2 SVGAGI (reference sequence). The CDR3 has 15 amino acids. The CDR3 DNA is TGTGCCAGCACCCCGACAGACTCTGGGGCCAACGTCCTGACTTTC. Its translation: CASTPTDSGANVLTF.

The chain has TRBV4-1 and TRBJ2-7; D is undetermined. V lost 4 bases and J lost 4, with 11 bases in between. The CDR3 consists of 13 residues. Germline loops: CDR1 MGHRA, CDR2 YSYEKL. DNA of the CDR3: TGCGCCAGCAGCCGAGGAGACTGGTACGAGCAGTACTTC. Protein product: CASSRGDWYEQYF.

This chain joins TRBV5-4 and TRBJ1-1; D is perhaps TRBD1 (5 bases). This CDR3 has 14 amino acids. Trimming took off 4 bases at V and 1 base at J, with 11 bases between the two ends. Germline lookup yields CDR1 SGHNT and CDR2 YYREEE (reference sequence). CDR3 DNA: TGTGCCAGCAGCGGGGGGGAAGAGAACACTGAAGCTTTCTTT. This gives the protein CASSGGEENTEAFF. Looking up the rest from reference TRBV5-4 and TRBJ1-1 gives the full variable domain: ETGVTQSPTHLIKTRGQQVTLRCSSQSGHNTVSWYQQALGQGPQFIFQYYREEENGRGNFPPRFSGLQFPNYSSELNVNALELDDSALYLCASSGGEENTEAFFGQGTRLTVV.

CDR3 protein: CASSHPDSPNTEAFF. As DNA, the CDR3 is TGTGCCAGCAGCCATCCGGACAGCCCGAACACTGAAGCTTTCTTT. The rearrangement uses TRBV11-1 and TRBJ1-1; a possible D gene is TRBD1 (6 bases). Trimming shortened V by 5 bases and J by 1 base, and 14 bases separated the two germline ends. Germline V gives CDR1 SGHAT, CDR2 FQDESV (reference sequence). The CDR3 loop spans 15 amino acids.

The J gene is TRBJ1-2, the V gene TRBV28; 9 positions agree with TRBD1. In germline, CDR1 is MDHEN, CDR2 SYDVKM. J was trimmed by 4 bases and V by 6 bases; bases with no gene match: 6. This CDR3 is built from 14 residues. CDR3 in amino acids: CASRTQGASYGYTF. In DNA form, the CDR3 reads TGTGCCAGCAGGACACAGGGGGCCTCCTATGGCTACACCTTC.

The chain recombines TRBV12-5 with TRBJ2-7; TRBD2 matches at 13 bases. Germline V lookup: CDR1 LGHNT, CDR2 FRNRAP. This CDR3 has 19 residues. The V segment lost 1 base and the J segment 2 bases; nucleotides outside the gene matches: 11. The DNA for the CDR3 is TGTGCTAGTGGTTTGGCCCCAACCGGGACTAGCGGGGAAACCTACGAGCAGTACTTC. Its translation is CASGLAPTGTSGETYEQYF.

This CDR3 reads CAWSVVTSGKGEQFF. The CDR3 DNA sequence: TGTGCCTGGAGTGTGGTAACTAGCGGGAAAGGTGAGCAGTTCTTC. This chain joins TRBV30 and TRBJ2-1, with 10 positions matching TRBD2. The CDR3 loop spans 15 amino acids. V was clipped by 0 bases and J by 9 bases; unmatched bases: 8. CDR1 is GTSNPN, CDR2 SVGIG, per germline (reference sequence). Based on the CDR3 plus reference TRBV30 and TRBJ2-1, the full variable domain is SQTIHQWPATLVQPVGSPLSLECTVEGTSNPNLYWYRQAAGRGLQLLFYSVGIGQISSEVPQNLSASRPQDRQFILSSKKLLLSDSGFYLCAWSVVTSGKGEQFFGPGTRLTVL.

V and J are TRBV11-3 and TRBJ2-7, with a weak D call TRBD2 (5 bases). The CDR3 is 14 residues long. CDR1 and CDR2 (germline): SGHNT, YENEEA. Trimming took 3 bases from V and 1 from J, leaving 10 bases between them. The CDR3 nucleotides are TGTGCCAGCAGCTTGAAGGAGGTTTCCTACGAGCAGTACTTC. This codes for CASSLKEVSYEQYF.